The present T cell receptor beta chain was sequenced within a study of cytomegalovirus exposure and HLA in healthy donors. For the study at large: The 100 million to 140 million unique TCR beta sequences, from roughly 170 million T cells, were found by an earlier analysis. Study observations and caveats: The study designated roughly 150 TCR beta chains cytomegalovirus-associated. Analyzed later, association rates of TCRs varied across HLA loci, with DRB1 most and HLA-C fewest. Another analysis was done later, and it associated 16,951 TCR beta sequences with HLA alleles at 0.05 false discovery rate.

A multiplex PCR was run with 60 Vbeta primers and 13 Jbeta primers. The repertoire was sequenced with immunoSEQ multiplex PCR; TCRdb's copy has only in-frame clones and lacks some. This table has more than 90,000 clones, roughly 70% appearing once. To note about this clone: The antigen remains undetermined.

The TCR was taken from a man aged 50 to 59 in good health and CMV-seronegative. Sample: PBMCs.

The CDR3 spells CASSVAGQGYEQYF. The CDR3 nucleotides read TGTGCCAGCAGCGTAGCAGGACAGGGCTACGAGCAGTACTTC. V is TRBV9 and J is TRBJ2-7, with 8 bases that match TRBD1. The CDR3 is 14 residues long. Germline V gives CDR1 SGDLS, CDR2 YYNGEE. V shed 0 bases, J shed 3 bases, and the junction held 2 bases outside the gene matches.